This record looks at one TCR beta chain sequence and its context. The protocol was immunoSEQ multiplex PCR, while the TCRdb copy is restricted to in-frame clones and leaves out a portion. The sample includes roughly 100,000 clones, roughly 94% of them seen just once. Trimming took off 10 bases at V and 8 bases at J, with 11 bases between the two ends. The CDR3 spans 10 residues. CDR1 MDHEN and CDR2 SYDVKM come from the germline V gene. The entry originates in a study of control samples from healthy donors and cancer patients. The sequencing sample was made of blood. This receptor was obtained from a woman aged 18-29 years in good health. The chain combines TRBV28 with TRBJ1-2; no firm D call. The CDR3: CATHGPGYTF. The CDR3 nucleotides read TGTGCCACACACGGCCCGGGCTACACCTTC.